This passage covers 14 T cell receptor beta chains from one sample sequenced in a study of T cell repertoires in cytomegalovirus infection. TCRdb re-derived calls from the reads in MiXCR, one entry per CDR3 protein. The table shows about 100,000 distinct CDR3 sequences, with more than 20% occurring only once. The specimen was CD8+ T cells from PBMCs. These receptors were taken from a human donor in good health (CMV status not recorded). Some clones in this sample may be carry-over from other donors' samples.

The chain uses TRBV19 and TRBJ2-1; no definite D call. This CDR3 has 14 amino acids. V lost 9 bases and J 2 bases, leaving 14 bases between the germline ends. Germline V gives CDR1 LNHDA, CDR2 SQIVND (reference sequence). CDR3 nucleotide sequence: TGTGCCAGCTCTCGAGCCGGGCCCTACAATGAGCAGTTCTTC. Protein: CASSRAGPYNEQFF.

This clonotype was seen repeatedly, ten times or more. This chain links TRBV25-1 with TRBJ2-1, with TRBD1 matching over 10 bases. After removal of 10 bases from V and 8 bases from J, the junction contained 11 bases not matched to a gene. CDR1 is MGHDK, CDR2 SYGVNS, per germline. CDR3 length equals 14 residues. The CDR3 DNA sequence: TGTGCCACTTCATTGGGGACAGGGGTAGATGAGCAGTTCTTC. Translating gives CATSLGTGVDEQFF.

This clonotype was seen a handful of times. CDR3 coding DNA: TGTGCCAGCAGTTTTTGGGCGGACTCCTACGAGCAGTACTTC. Translating it yields CASSFWADSYEQYF. The J gene is TRBJ2-7, the V gene TRBV27; D remains unclear. Germline CDR1 MNHEY, CDR2 SMNVEV (reference sequence). This CDR3 has 14 amino acids. Trimming pared 3 bases from V and 0 bases from J, leaving 9 bases between.

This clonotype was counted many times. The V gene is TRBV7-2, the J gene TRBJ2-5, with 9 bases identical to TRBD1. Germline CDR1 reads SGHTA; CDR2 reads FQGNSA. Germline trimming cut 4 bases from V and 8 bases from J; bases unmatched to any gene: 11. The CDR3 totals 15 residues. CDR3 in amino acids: CASSSDGTGLETQYF. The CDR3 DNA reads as TGTGCCAGCAGCTCAGACGGGACAGGGCTCGAAACCCAGTACTTC.

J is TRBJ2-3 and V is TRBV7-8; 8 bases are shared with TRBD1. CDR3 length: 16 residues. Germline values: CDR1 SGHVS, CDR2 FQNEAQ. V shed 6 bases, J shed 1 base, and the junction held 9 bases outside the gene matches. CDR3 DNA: TGTGCCAGCAGTCCTAAACCGGGACAGGGCACAGATACGCAGTATTTT. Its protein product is CASSPKPGQGTDTQYF.

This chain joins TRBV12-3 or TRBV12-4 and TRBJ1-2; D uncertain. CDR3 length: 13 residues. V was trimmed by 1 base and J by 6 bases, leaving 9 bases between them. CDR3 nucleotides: TGTGCCAGCAGTTTAGGAGCGGGGAATGGCTACACCTTC. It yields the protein CASSLGAGNGYTF.

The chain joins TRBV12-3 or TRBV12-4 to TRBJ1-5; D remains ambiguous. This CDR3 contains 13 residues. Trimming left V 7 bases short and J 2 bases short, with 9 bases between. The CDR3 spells CASTSAGNQPQHF. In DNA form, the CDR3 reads TGTGCCAGCACCTCAGCAGGCAATCAGCCCCAGCATTTT.

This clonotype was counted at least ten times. The DNA for the CDR3 is TGTGCCAGCAGCTTCTACCGGGACAGCACAGATACGCAGTATTTT. Protein: CASSFYRDSTDTQYF. The V gene is TRBV11-2, the J gene TRBJ2-3, with D possibly called TRBD1 or TRBD2 (5 bases each). CDR1 is SGHAT, CDR2 FQNNGV, per germline. With 3 bases removed from V and 0 bases from J, the gap between germline ends came to 10 bases. The CDR3 extends over 15 amino acids.

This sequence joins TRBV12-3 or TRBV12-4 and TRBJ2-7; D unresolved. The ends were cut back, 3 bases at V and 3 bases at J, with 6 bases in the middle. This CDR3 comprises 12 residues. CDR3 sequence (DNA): TGTGCCAGCAGTTTTAGGGTCTACGAGCAGTACTTC. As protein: CASSFRVYEQYF.

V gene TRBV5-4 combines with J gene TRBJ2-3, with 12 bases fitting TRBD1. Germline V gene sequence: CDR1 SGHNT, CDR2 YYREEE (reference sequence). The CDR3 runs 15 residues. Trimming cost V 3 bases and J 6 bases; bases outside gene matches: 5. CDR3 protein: CASSWGQGAVDTQYF. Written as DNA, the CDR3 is TGTGCCAGCAGCTGGGGACAGGGGGCCGTGGATACGCAGTATTTT.

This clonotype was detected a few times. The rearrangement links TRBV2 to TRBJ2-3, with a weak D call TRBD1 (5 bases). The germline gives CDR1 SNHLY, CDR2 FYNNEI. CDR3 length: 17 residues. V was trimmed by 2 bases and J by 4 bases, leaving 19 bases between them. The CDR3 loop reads CASSEQLTKQGSDTQYF. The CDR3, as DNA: TGTGCCAGCAGTGAACAGCTTACCAAGCAGGGTTCAGATACGCAGTATTTT.

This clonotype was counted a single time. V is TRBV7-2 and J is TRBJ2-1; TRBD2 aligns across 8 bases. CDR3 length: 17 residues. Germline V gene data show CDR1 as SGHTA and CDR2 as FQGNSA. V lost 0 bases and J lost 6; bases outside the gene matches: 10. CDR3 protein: CASSLAYGRVGVNEQFF. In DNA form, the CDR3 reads TGTGCCAGCAGCTTAGCGTACGGGAGGGTCGGAGTCAATGAGCAGTTCTTC.

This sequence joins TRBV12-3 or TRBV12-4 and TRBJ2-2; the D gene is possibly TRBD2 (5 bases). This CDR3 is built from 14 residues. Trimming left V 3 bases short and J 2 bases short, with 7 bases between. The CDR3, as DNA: TGTGCCAGCAGTTTCCCGGGAAACACCGGGGAGCTGTTTTTT. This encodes CASSFPGNTGELFF.

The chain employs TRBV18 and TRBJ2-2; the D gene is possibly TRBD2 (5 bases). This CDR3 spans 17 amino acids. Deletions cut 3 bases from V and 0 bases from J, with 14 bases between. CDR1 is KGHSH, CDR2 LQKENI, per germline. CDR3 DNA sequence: TGTGCCAGCTCACCGCAGGAGGTAGAGCCGAACACCGGGGAGCTGTTTTTT. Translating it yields CASSPQEVEPNTGELFF.